These 26 T cell receptor beta chains came from one sample sequenced in a study of technical replicates of blood from a few donors. The assay was immunoSEQ multiplex PCR, and TCRdb's table has in-frame clones only and misses some. The top ten clones hold just over 0.25% of a sample with about 79,000 clones, 90% to 95% of them seen once. Source material: T cells isolated from PBMCs. These receptors were obtained from a human donor in good health.

In DNA form, the CDR3 reads TGCGCCAGCAGCCAAGGAATTAGAGAGGAGACCCAGTACTTC. It specifies CASSQGIREETQYF. This chain uses TRBV4-1 with TRBJ2-5; no clear D gene. The CDR3 consists of 14 residues. Germline V lookup: CDR1 MGHRA, CDR2 YSYEKL. V was cut by 1 base and J by 5 bases, with 11 bases left in between.

This chain connects TRBV11-2 to TRBJ1-3; D is possibly TRBD1 (6 bases). The CDR3 spans 15 residues. The germline V gene has CDR1 SGHAT and CDR2 FQNNGV. The V end lost 3 bases, the J end lost 6 bases, and 15 bases lay between the germline ends. Here the CDR3 reads CASSFPEAGENTIYF. CDR3 DNA: TGTGCCAGCAGCTTCCCGGAGGCAGGGGAAAACACCATATATTTT. The complete variable domain, with remaining parts taken from reference TRBV11-2 and TRBJ1-3, reads EAGVAQSPRYKIIEKRQSVAFWCNPISGHATLYWYQQILGQGPKLLIQFQNNGVVDDSQLPKDRFSAERLKGVDSTLKIQPAKLEDSAVYLCASSFPEAGENTIYFGEGSWLTVV.

The CDR3 region is CASSSYRQDTEAFF. CDR3 DNA sequence: TGTGCCAGCAGCTCCTACAGACAGGACACTGAAGCTTTCTTT. This sequence joins TRBV11-3 and TRBJ1-1, with D possibly matching TRBD1 (6 bases). V was cut by 4 bases and J by 3 bases, with 12 bases left in between. CDR3 size: 14 residues. Germline V gene sequence: CDR1 SGHNT, CDR2 YENEEA. The full variable domain, in which reference TRBV11-3 and TRBJ1-1 provide the parts outside the CDR3, is EAGVVQSPRYKIIEKKQPVAFWCNPISGHNTLYWYLQNLGQGPELLIRYENEEAVDDSQLPKDRFSAERLKGVDSTLKIQPAELGDSAVYLCASSSYRQDTEAFFGQGTRLTVV.

This rearrangement joins TRBV27 to TRBJ1-2; unclear D gene. This CDR3 region has 14 residues. Deletions cut 4 bases from V and 4 bases from J, with 13 bases between. Germline CDR1 reads MNHEY; CDR2 reads SMNVEV (reference sequence). CDR3 in amino acids: CASSWSGFPYGYTF. CDR3 sequence (DNA): TGTGCCAGCAGTTGGTCAGGATTTCCCTATGGCTACACCTTC.

The rearrangement joins TRBV7-2 to TRBJ1-1; D remains unclear. The CDR3 extends over 13 amino acids. Germline values: CDR1 SGHTA, CDR2 FQGNSA. Trimming removed 5 bases from V and 3 bases from J, with 10 bases in between. CDR3 coding DNA: TGTGCCAGCAGCCAACAGCTATACACTGAAGCTTTCTTT. This sequence encodes CASSQQLYTEAFF.

The V and J genes are TRBV30 and TRBJ2-7; 8 bases fit TRBD2. CDR3 length: 15 residues. V dropped 0 bases and J dropped 1; count of bases not matched to a gene: 5. Germline lookup yields CDR1 GTSNPN and CDR2 SVGIG (reference sequence). The DNA for the CDR3 is TGTGCCTGGAGTGTAGCGGGGGTAGGGTCCTACGAGCAGTACTTC. Translated, it gives CAWSVAGVGSYEQYF.

The V and J genes are TRBV6-5 and TRBJ1-5; a weak D match, TRBD1 (6 bases). The ends were cut back, 5 bases at V and 6 bases at J, with 11 bases in the middle. Germline V gene lookup returns CDR1 MNHEY and CDR2 SVGAGI. The CDR3 sequence is 13 residues long. The CDR3 protein is CASSPTGTQPQHF. Written as DNA, the CDR3 is TGTGCCAGCAGTCCTACAGGGACTCAGCCCCAGCATTTT.

V gene TRBV28 combines with J gene TRBJ2-7; 7 bases agree with TRBD2. The CDR3 is 15 residues long. V lost 6 bases to trimming and J lost 5 bases; unmatched junction nucleotides: 13. CDR1 is MDHEN and CDR2 is SYDVKM in the germline V gene. CDR3 coding DNA: TGTGCCAGCAGCTCCTCCGGGACTAAAGAGGACGAGCAGTACTTC. It translates to CASSSSGTKEDEQYF.

CDR3 bases: TGTGCCAGCAGCCCGCGGCAGGGGGCGGGGAATGAGCAGTTCTTC. It translates to CASSPRQGAGNEQFF. This chain links TRBV7-9 with TRBJ2-1; 8 bases align to TRBD1. CDR1 SEHNR and CDR2 FQNEAQ come from the germline V gene (reference sequence). V lost 5 bases and J lost 7; bases outside the gene matches: 10. This CDR3 is built from 15 residues.

This clone is labeled as medium-sized. Here the CDR3 DNA reads TGTGCCAGCAGCAGATACAGGGGTGTTAGTGAAAAACTGTTTTTT. Translating gives CASSRYRGVSEKLFF. The chain uses TRBV7-2 and TRBJ1-4, with 7 bases lining up with TRBD1. The CDR3 is 15 amino acids. The V segment lost 5 bases and the J segment 7 bases; nucleotides outside the gene matches: 10. The germline CDR1 and CDR2 sequences are SGHTA and FQGNSA.

The chain employs TRBV7-9 and TRBJ2-5; D is unclear. Trimming took 5 bases from V and 0 from J, leaving 7 bases between them. In germline, CDR1 is SEHNR, CDR2 FQNEAQ (reference sequence). CDR3 length: 13 residues. CDR3 sequence: CASSRLYQETQYF. CDR3 nucleotides: TGTGCCAGCAGCCGGTTATACCAAGAGACCCAGTACTTC.

In its sample, this clone was seen once. The V and J genes are TRBV6-6 and TRBJ2-7; 11 bases line up with TRBD2. V dropped 6 bases and J dropped 2; count of bases not matched to a gene: 9. The CDR3 extends over 16 amino acids. Per the germline V gene, CDR1 is MNHNY and CDR2 is SVGAGI (reference sequence). The CDR3 loop reads CASSSPGLAETYEQYF. The DNA for the CDR3 is TGTGCCAGCAGCAGTCCGGGACTAGCGGAAACCTACGAGCAGTACTTC.

J is TRBJ1-1 and V is TRBV28; the match to TRBD1 covers 8 bases. Germline CDR1 is MDHEN and CDR2 is SYDVKM. The CDR3 length is 15 residues. V gave up 2 bases and J gave up 0 bases; unmatched junction bases: 2. Here the CDR3 reads CASSLGQGLNTEAFF. In DNA form, the CDR3 reads TGTGCCAGCAGTTTAGGACAGGGTTTGAACACTGAAGCTTTCTTT. The whole variable domain, filled in from reference TRBV28 and TRBJ1-1, reads DVKVTQSSRYLVKRTGEKVFLECVQDMDHENMFWYRQDPGLGLRLIYFSYDVKMKEKGDIPEGYSVSREKKERFSLILESASTNQTSMYLCASSLGQGLNTEAFFGQGTRLTVV.

The V call is TRBV18, the J call TRBJ1-5; 7 bases fit TRBD1. Trimming took 6 bases from V and 1 from J; bases not matched to a gene: 12. The CDR3 has 17 amino acids. In germline, CDR1 is KGHSH, CDR2 LQKENI. CDR3 loop: CASSSQGRGISNQPQHF. DNA for the CDR3: TGTGCCAGCTCGTCACAGGGGCGCGGGATAAGCAATCAGCCCCAGCATTTT.

The chain links TRBV25-1 to TRBJ2-2; 16 bases fit TRBD2. Germline V gene sequence: CDR1 MGHDK, CDR2 SYGVNS. This CDR3 comprises 17 residues. The J segment lost 5 bases and the V segment lost 6 bases, leaving 6 bases of the junction unmatched. The CDR3 sequence: CASRGLAGGVKTGELFF. CDR3 DNA: TGTGCCAGCAGGGGACTAGCGGGAGGGGTAAAGACCGGGGAGCTGTTTTTT.

The V gene is TRBV19, the J gene TRBJ1-3; possible D gene TRBD1, 5 bases. This CDR3 is 15 amino acids long. CDR1 and CDR2 from the germline V gene are LNHDA and SQIVND (reference sequence). The V end was cut by 4 bases, the J end by 0 bases, with 10 bases between. CDR3 coding DNA: TGTGCCAGTAGTAGGGGCGGCCACTCTGGAAACACCATATATTTT. Translation gives CASSRGGHSGNTIYF.

This clone has just one count. V is TRBV10-3 and J is TRBJ2-2; 7 bases map to TRBD1. There are 16 residues in the CDR3. V gave up 5 bases and J gave up 0 bases; unmatched junction bases: 6. CDR1 is ENHRY, CDR2 SYGVKD, per germline. In DNA, the CDR3 is TGTGCCATCAGTAACGGCAGGGGGACGAACACCGGGGAGCTGTTTTTT. Translating gives CAISNGRGTNTGELFF.

The rearrangement links TRBV7-9 to TRBJ2-7; 13 nucleotides line up with TRBD2. CDR3 size: 14 residues. The germline V gene has CDR1 SEHNR and CDR2 FQNEAQ (reference sequence). The ends lost 5 bases at V and 7 bases at J; junction bases unmatched: 5. The CDR3 bases are TGTGCCAGCAGCGGAGGGACTAGCGGGAATGAGCAGTACTTC. This translates into CASSGGTSGNEQYF.

The V gene is TRBV2, the J gene TRBJ1-1; no clear D. The ends were cut back, 8 bases at V and 2 bases at J, with 15 bases in the middle. The V gene's germline CDR1 is SNHLY and CDR2 FYNNEI. The CDR3 extends over 14 amino acids. The CDR3 here is CASALRIANTEAFF. The CDR3 DNA is TGTGCCAGCGCCCTCAGAATAGCAAACACTGAAGCTTTCTTT. Full variable domain (rest looked up from reference TRBV2 and TRBJ1-1): EPEVTQTPSHQVTQMGQEVILRCVPISNHLYFYWYRQILGQKVEFLVSFYNNEISEKSEIFDDQFSVERPDGSNFTLKIRSTKLEDSAMYFCASALRIANTEAFFGQGTRLTVV.

The rearrangement links TRBV11-1 to TRBJ2-5; no clear D. There are 15 residues in the CDR3. Between the trimmed V and J ends, which lost 6 bases and 5 bases, there was a span of 19 bases. In germline, CDR1 is SGHAT, CDR2 FQDESV (reference sequence). Written as DNA, the CDR3 is TGTGCCAGCAGGGCAGAATTACTCCCCGGGGAGACCCAGTACTTC. This sequence encodes CASRAELLPGETQYF.

The J gene is TRBJ2-7, the V gene TRBV6-1; D gene unclear. The CDR3 has 14 amino acids. Germline CDR1 and CDR2: MNHNS and SASEGT. The V end lost 6 bases, the J end lost 0 bases, and 12 bases lay between the germline ends. The CDR3 DNA reads TGTGCCAGCAGAACAGTAGAACTCTCCTACGAGCAGTACTTC. Protein product: CASRTVELSYEQYF.

The V gene is TRBV12-5, the J gene TRBJ2-7, with 9 nucleotides matching TRBD1. The CDR3 length is 16 residues. J lost 3 bases, V lost 6 bases, and 12 bases had no gene match. From germline, CDR1 is LGHNT and CDR2 FRNRAP. In DNA form, the CDR3 reads TGTGCTAGTGGCCGCCCAGGGACAGGGTTATACTACGAGCAGTACTTC. This encodes CASGRPGTGLYYEQYF.

The CDR3 sequence is CASSLQRDTQYF. The CDR3 region has the DNA TGTGCCAGCAGTTTACAGAGGGATACGCAGTATTTT. V and J are TRBV28 and TRBJ2-3; D is uncertain. CDR1 is MDHEN, CDR2 SYDVKM, per germline. V was trimmed by 2 bases and J by 6 bases, leaving 6 bases between them. This CDR3 has 12 amino acids.

The chain combines TRBV7-9 with TRBJ1-3; 7 positions agree with TRBD1. CDR1 and CDR2 (germline): SEHNR, FQNEAQ (reference sequence). CDR3 size: 15 residues. Unmatched junction bases numbered 5, after V lost 2 bases and J lost 4 bases. CDR3 residues: CASSLQGVEGNTIYF. The CDR3 bases are TGTGCCAGCAGCTTACAGGGGGTCGAAGGAAACACCATATATTTT.

The V and J genes are TRBV27 and TRBJ2-7, with D tentatively TRBD1 (6 bases). From germline, CDR1 is MNHEY and CDR2 SMNVEV (reference sequence). Trimming removed 6 bases from V and 2 bases from J, with 17 bases in between. The CDR3 spans 15 residues. CDR3 DNA: TGTGCCAGCAGCCAAAGGACAGCCTATACCTACGAGCAGTACTTC. Protein sequence: CASSQRTAYTYEQYF.

The chain recombines TRBV2 with TRBJ2-1; 8 bases fit TRBD2. Germline CDR1 and CDR2: SNHLY and FYNNEI. V gave up 6 bases and J gave up 3 bases; unmatched junction bases: 1. The CDR3 runs 13 residues. CDR3 in DNA: TGTGCCAGCAGACTAGCGGTCTACAATGAGCAGTTCTTC. Translating it yields CASRLAVYNEQFF.